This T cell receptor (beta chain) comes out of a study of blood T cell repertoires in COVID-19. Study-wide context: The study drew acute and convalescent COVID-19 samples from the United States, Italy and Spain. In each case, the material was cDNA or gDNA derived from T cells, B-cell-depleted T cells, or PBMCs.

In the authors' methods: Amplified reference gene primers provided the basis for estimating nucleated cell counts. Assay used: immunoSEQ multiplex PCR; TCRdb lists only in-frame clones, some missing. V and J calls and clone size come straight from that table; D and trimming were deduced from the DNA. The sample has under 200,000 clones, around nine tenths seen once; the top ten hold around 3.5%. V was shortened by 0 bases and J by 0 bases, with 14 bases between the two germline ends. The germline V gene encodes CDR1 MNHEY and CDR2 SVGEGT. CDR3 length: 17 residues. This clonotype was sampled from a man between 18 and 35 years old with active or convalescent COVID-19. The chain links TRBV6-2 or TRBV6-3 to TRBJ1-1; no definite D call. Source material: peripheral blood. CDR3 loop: CASSYSTSRVMNTEAFF. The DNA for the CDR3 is TGTGCCAGCAGTTACTCAACGAGCCGGGTCATGAACACTGAAGCTTTCTTT.